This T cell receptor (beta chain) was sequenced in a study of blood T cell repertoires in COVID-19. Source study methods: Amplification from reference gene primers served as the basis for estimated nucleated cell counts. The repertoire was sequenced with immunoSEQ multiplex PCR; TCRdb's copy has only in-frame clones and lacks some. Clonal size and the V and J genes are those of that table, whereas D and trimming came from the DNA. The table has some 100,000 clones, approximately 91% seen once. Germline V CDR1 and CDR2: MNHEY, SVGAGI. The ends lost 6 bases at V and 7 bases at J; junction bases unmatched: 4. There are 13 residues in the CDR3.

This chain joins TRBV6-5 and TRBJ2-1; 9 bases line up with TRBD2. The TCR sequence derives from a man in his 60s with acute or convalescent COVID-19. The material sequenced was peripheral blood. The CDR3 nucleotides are TGTGCCAGCAGCCGGACTAGCGTTAATGAGCAGTTCTTC. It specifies CASSRTSVNEQFF.